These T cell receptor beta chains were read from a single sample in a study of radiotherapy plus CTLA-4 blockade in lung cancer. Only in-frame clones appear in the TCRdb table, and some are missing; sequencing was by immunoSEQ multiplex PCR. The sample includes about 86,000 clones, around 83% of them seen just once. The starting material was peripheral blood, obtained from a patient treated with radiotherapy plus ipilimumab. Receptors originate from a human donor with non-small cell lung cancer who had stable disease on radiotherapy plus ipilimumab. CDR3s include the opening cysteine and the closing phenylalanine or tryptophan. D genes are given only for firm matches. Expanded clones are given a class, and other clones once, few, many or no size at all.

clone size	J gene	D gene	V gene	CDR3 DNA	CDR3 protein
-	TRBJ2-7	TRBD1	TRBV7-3	TGTGCCAGCAGCGAACAACAGGGGAACGAGCAGTACTTC	CASSEQQGNEQYF
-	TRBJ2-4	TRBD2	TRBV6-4	TGTGCCAGCAGAACTAGCGGGGGGGTGACCAAAAACATTCAGTACTTC	CASRTSGGVTKNIQYF
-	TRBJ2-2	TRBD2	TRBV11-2	TGTGCCAGCAGCGAGGGACTAGCGGGGGGGACCGGGGAGCTGTTTTTT	CASSEGLAGGTGELFF
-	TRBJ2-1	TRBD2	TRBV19	TGTGCCAGTAGCCCCCGGTCGGGACTAGCCGGAATCTACAATGAGCAGTTCTTC	CASSPRSGLAGIYNEQFF
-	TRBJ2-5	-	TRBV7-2	TGTGCCAGCAGCCCGGGGTTGACAGGTCACCAAGAGACCCAGTACTTC	CASSPGLTGHQETQYF
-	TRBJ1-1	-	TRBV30	TGTGCCTGGAGTGTGGGTACTGAAGCTTTCTTT	CAWSVGTEAFF
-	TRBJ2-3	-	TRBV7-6	TGTGCCAGCAGACCCGGGACACCGCCAGATACGCAGTATTTT	CASRPGTPPDTQYF
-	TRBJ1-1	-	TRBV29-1	TGCAGCGTTGAAAAAGAGGTGAACACTGAAGCTTTCTTT	CSVEKEVNTEAFF
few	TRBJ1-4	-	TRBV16	TGTGCCAGCAGCCCTCGGACACGAATGAATGAAAAACTGTTTTTT	CASSPRTRMNEKLFF
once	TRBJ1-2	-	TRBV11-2	TGTGCCAGCAGCTTGAGGGGGGCGGACTATGGCTACACCTTC	CASSLRGADYGYTF
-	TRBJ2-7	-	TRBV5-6	TGTGCCAGCAGCAAGGGGGGTTATAGCTCCTACGAGCAGTACTTC	CASSKGGYSSYEQYF
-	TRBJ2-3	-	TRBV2	TGTGCCAGCAAGAGACGCCTAGCGATTACAGATACGCAGTATTTT	CASKRRLAITDTQYF
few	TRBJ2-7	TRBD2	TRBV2	TGTGCCAGCTTGGGGGTAGCGGGGCGATCCTACGAGCAGTACTTC	CASLGVAGRSYEQYF
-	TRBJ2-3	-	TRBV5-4	TGTGCCAGCAGCTTGACCCTAGGAGATACGCAGTATTTT	CASSLTLGDTQYF
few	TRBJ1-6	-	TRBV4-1	TGCGCCAGCAGCCAACCAGGGAATAATTCACCCCTCCACTTT	CASSQPGNNSPLHF
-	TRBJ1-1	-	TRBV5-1	TGCGCCAGCAGCCCAGACGGACAGATGTCGAACACTGAAGCTTTCTTT	CASSPDGQMSNTEAFF
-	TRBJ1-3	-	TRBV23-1	TGCGCCCGGCGGGGAGGAAACACCATATATTTT	CARRGGNTIYF
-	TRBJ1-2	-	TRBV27	TGTGCCAGCAGTTCCCAAACGGGGTTCGTCTATGGCTACACCTTC	CASSSQTGFVYGYTF
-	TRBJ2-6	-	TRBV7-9	TGTGCCAGCCCGAAAGGAGGCAGGGCCAGCTCTGGGGCCAACGTCCTGACTTTC	CASPKGGRASSGANVLTF
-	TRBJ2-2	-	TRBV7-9	TGTGCCAGCAGGCCCGACCTAAAAGACACCGGGGAGCTGTTTTTT	CASRPDLKDTGELFF
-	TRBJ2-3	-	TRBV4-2	TGTGCCAGCAGCCAAGGCGCGGGCCCCACAGATACGCAGTATTTT	CASSQGAGPTDTQYF
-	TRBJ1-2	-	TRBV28	TGTGCCAGCAGTTTATCGCCCCCCTTGGACTTTTATGGCTACACCTTC	CASSLSPPLDFYGYTF
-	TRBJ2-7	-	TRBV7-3	TGTGCCAGCAGCTTAACCGGGAACGCCTACGAGCAGTACTTC	CASSLTGNAYEQYF
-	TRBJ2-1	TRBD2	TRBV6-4	TGTGCCAGCAGTGAAGGATTTGGAGCGGGGGGCCCCTACCAGTTCTTC	CASSEGFGAGGPYQFF
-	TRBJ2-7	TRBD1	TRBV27	TGTGCCAGCAGTTTAATCGGGACAGGCTCCTACGAGCAGTACTTC	CASSLIGTGSYEQYF